This section outlines one TCR beta chain sequence together with its context. Trimming cost V 7 bases and J 10 bases; bases outside gene matches: 8. The CDR3 totals 14 residues. The germline V gene encodes CDR1 MNHNS and CDR2 SASEGT. This entry belongs to a study of shared clonotypes between healthy human individuals. It was about 190 ng DNA, 25,000 to 35,000 T cell genomes, that sorted-subset replicate PCRs used. Original data processing: Sequence data from immunoSEQ were junction-only and lacked quality scores; consequently, filtering differed. Only in-frame clones appear in the TCRdb table, and some are missing; sequencing was by immunoSEQ multiplex PCR. V, J and clone size are those of that table, while D and trimming were read from the DNA. The sample has about 1 million clones, about 74% seen once.

The chain employs TRBV6-1 and TRBJ1-6; 9 nucleotides match TRBD1. The origin of this receptor is a man aged 18 to 29 in good health. The sample was memory CD4+ T cells sorted from blood. The subset here: CD45RA-negative fraction. CDR3 in amino acids: CASTTGQGRSPLHF. Written as DNA, the CDR3 is TGTGCCAGCACCACCGGACAGGGGCGGTCACCCCTCCACTTT.